Below, one TCR beta chain is given with its context. Its antigen is unidentified. This record belongs to a study of Ad26.COV2.S vaccination and SARS-CoV-2 variants. The CDR3 loop spans 17 amino acids. Trimming removed 2 bases at V and 2 bases at J, with 15 bases between. In germline, CDR1 is LNHDA, CDR2 SQIVND (reference sequence). Study-level points and caveats: Reported post-vaccination CD8+ and CD4+ T cell responses to spike showed substantial breadth. Those who received vaccine or placebo ended up with similar non-spike TCR breadth.

Generated by immunoSEQ multiplex PCR, the TCRdb table keeps only in-frame clones and is missing some. The sample carries 300,000 to 400,000 clones, around 89% recorded once. The treatment: roughly 20 received Ad26.COV2.S at low or high dose, single or two shots; about 5 received placebo; per-sample allocation not given. Repertoires come from day 63 after the first vaccine or placebo injection. This sequence joins TRBV19 and TRBJ1-4; D unresolved. The TCR originated in a person between 18 and 59 years old who received the Ad26.COV2.S COVID-19 vaccine or a placebo. The source was peripheral blood, collected in a trial of Ad26.COV2.S vaccine versus placebo. The DNA of the CDR3 is TGTGCCAGTAGTATACTCCGGAGTTCAGTCACTAATGAAAAACTGTTTTTT. Amino acid sequence: CASSILRSSVTNEKLFF.